This T cell receptor beta chain appears in the sequencing data of a study of regulatory dendritic cells for organ transplantation (dated by TCRdb to 2016 to 2017). Notes on the research overall: TCRbeta repertoires were sequenced from sorted naive and memory CD4+ and CD8+ T cells before and after allostimulation with regulatory or mature dendritic cells. General study outcomes and caveats: The repertoires of naive CD4+ and CD8+ T cells were highly diverse, while memory cell repertoires were less diverse, with memory CD8+ cells being the most oligoclonal. Expansion of memory CD8+ clones was induced by allostimulation in both subjects, but more limited expansion appeared to be induced by regulatory dendritic cells than by mature dendritic cells. The authors pointed out considerable heterogeneity between individuals in the alloreactive memory CD8+ T cell pool, and only a couple of subjects were sequenced. Among the resting subsets, memory CD8+ T cells contained the most alloreactive TCR clonotypes.

Naive T cells were sorted as CD45RA+ and memory T cells as CD45RO+ CD4+ or CD8+ cells by FACS. Two healthy control subjects provided the T cells used for TCR sequencing. For the mixed lymphocyte reactions, sorted T cell subsets left unstimulated acted as baseline controls. Genomic DNA was extracted with the Qiagen DNeasy Blood & Tissue Kit. Multiplexed two-step PCR with Vbeta-specific forward primers and Jbeta-specific reverse primers was used to amplify TCRbeta CDR3 regions. Through the immunoSEQ service, the TCRbeta libraries were run on an Illumina instrument for sequencing. Regarding the original processing steps: IMGT annotation was used to assign V, D and J genes, and synthetic CDR3 analogues were used to correct the counts for multiplex PCR bias. In the immunoSEQ Analyzer, repertoire clonality was calculated as one minus the normalized Shannon entropy. Clonal expansion was defined by Fisher's exact test with Benjamini-Hochberg false discovery rate control, using two-tailed P<0.01. In its TCRdb copy, this immuneACCESS table keeps in-frame sequences only and misses some clones. Where compared with another copy, unresolved V genes explain less than half of these, and the others have no known cause. The DNA was the basis for D and trimming; V, J and clone size are from that table. The sample has about 38,000 clones on record, 90% to 95% of them singletons. The ten largest make up over 0.1% of the sample.

Of note for this clone: The specificity of this receptor is unknown. Within one base of it there is no much larger clone, and no base qualities were kept.

The CDR3 spans 11 residues, from the cysteine through the phenylalanine. The sequence is cut down to CDR3 DNA, 33 bases in frame from base 1. CDR1 and CDR2, looked up from the germline V gene, are MDHEN and SYDVKM. V and J lose 7 bases and 9 bases, and a span of 10 bases separates them. The source is a human donor in good health. Sample: naive CD8+ T cells from blood. The cell subset or site tag for this specimen amounts to: CD45RA+ naive T cells. The rearranged chain carries TRBV28 and TRBJ2-1, with the D gene call left open. The CDR3 loop reads CASTIGGEQFF. The DNA sequence is as follows: TGTGCCAGCACAATCGGCGGTGAGCAGTTCTTC.